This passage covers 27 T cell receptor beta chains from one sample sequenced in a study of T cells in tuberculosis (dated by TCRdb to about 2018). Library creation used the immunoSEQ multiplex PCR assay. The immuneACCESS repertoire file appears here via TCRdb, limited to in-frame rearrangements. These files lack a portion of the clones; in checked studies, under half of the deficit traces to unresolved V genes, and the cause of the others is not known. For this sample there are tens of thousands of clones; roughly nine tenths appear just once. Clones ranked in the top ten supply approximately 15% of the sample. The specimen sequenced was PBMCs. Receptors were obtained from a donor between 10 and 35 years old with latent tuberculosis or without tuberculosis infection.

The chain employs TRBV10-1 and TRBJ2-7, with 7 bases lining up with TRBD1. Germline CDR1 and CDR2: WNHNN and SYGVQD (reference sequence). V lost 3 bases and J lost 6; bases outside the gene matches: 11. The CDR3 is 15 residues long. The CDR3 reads CASSDSQGPFGEQYF. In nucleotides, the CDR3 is TGCGCCAGCAGTGACTCACAGGGGCCCTTCGGCGAGCAGTACTTC.

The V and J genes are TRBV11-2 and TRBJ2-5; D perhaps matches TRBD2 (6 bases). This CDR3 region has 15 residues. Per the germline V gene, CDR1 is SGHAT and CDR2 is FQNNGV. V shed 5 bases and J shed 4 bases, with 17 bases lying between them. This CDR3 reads CASSPRSGVRETQYF. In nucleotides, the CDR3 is TGTGCCAGCAGCCCCCGGTCGGGAGTCAGAGAGACCCAGTACTTC.

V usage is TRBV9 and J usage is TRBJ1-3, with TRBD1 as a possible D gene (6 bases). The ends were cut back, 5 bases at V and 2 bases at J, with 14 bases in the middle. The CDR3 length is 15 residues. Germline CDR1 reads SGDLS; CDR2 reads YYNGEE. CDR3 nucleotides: TGTGCCAGCAGTAGGGGGGAGGGAACTGGAAACACCATATATTTT. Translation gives CASSRGEGTGNTIYF.

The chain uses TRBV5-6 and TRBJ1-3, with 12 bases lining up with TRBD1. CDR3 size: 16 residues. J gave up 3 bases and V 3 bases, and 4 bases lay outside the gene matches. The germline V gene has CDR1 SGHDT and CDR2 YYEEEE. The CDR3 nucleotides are TGTGCCAGCAGCTGGGGGACAGGGGGCGGTGGAAACACCATATATTTT. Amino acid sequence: CASSWGTGGGGNTIYF.

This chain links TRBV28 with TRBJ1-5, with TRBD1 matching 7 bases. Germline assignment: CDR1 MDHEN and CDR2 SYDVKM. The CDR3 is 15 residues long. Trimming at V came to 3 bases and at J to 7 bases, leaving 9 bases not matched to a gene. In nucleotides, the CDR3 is TGTGCCAGCAGTTTTGAGGGGGCAACGGGGCAGCCCCAGCATTTT. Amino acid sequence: CASSFEGATGQPQHF. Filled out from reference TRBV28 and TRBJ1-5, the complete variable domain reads DVKVTQSSRYLVKRTGEKVFLECVQDMDHENMFWYRQDPGLGLRLIYFSYDVKMKEKGDIPEGYSVSREKKERFSLILESASTNQTSMYLCASSFEGATGQPQHFGDGTRLSIL.

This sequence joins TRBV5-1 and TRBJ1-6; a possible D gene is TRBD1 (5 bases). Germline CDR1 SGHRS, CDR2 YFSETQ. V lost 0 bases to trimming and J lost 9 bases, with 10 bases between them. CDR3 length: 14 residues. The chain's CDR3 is CASSLAGRGSPLHF. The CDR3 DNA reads TGCGCCAGCAGCTTGGCCGGTAGGGGTTCACCCCTCCACTTT.

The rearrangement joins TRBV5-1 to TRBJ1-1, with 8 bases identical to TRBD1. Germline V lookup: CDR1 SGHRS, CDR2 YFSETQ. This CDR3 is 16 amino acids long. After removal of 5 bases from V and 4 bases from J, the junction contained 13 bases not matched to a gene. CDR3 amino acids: CASSSDRVIRSTEAFF. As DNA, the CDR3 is TGCGCCAGCAGTTCGGACAGGGTAATAAGGAGCACTGAAGCTTTCTTT.

In DNA, the CDR3 is TGCGCCAGCGGGAGAGACTACGAGCAGTACTTC. Translated: CASGRDYEQYF. This chain links TRBV10-1 with TRBJ2-7; maybe TRBD2 (5 bases). The V end lost 8 bases, the J end lost 3 bases, and 8 bases lay between the germline ends. Per the germline V gene, CDR1 is WNHNN and CDR2 is SYGVQD (reference sequence). The CDR3 contains 11 residues.

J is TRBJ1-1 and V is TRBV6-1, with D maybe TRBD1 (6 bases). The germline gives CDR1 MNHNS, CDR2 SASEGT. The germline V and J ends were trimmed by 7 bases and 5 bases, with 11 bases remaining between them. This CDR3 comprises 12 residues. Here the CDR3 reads CASMQGTTEAFF. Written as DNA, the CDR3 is TGTGCCAGCATGCAGGGGACGACTGAAGCTTTCTTT.

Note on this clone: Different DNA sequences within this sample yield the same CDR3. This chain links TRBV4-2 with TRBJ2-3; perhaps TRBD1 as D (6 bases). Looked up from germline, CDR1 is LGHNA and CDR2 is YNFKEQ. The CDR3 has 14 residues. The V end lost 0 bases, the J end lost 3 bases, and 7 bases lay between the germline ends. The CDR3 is CASSQDRGTDTQYF. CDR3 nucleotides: TGTGCCAGCAGCCAAGATAGGGGGACAGATACGCAGTATTTT.

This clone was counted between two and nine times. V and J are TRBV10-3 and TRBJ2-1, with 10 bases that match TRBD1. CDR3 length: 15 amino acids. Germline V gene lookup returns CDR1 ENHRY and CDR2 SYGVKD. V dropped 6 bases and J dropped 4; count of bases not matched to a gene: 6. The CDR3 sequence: CAIRTGTGAYNEQFF. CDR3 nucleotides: TGTGCCATCAGGACCGGGACAGGGGCGTACAATGAGCAGTTCTTC.

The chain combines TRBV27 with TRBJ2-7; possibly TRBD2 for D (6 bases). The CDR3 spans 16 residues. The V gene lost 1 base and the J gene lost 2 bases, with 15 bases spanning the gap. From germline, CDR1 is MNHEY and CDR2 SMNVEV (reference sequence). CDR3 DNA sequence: TGTGCCAGCAGTTTATTTGGGGGGAAGTTACCCTACGAGCAGTACTTC. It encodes CASSLFGGKLPYEQYF.

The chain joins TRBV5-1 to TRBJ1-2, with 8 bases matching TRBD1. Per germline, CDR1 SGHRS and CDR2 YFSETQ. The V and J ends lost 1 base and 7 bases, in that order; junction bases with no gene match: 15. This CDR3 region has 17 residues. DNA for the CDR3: TGCGCCAGCAGCTTGACGGCAGGGGGCGGACGGTCCGCTGGCTACACCTTC. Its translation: CASSLTAGGGRSAGYTF.

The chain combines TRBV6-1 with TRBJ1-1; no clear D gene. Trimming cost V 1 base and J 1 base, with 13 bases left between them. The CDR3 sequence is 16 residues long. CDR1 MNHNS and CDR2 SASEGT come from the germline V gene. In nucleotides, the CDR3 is TGTGCCAGCAGTGAAGGGGGAGGTAAACGGAACACTGAAGCTTTCTTT. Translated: CASSEGGGKRNTEAFF.

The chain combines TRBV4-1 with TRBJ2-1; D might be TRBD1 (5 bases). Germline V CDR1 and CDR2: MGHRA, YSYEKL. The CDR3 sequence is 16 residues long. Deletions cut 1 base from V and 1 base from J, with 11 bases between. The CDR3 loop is CASSQVKGLSYNEQFF. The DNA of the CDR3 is TGCGCCAGCAGCCAAGTCAAGGGGCTGTCCTACAATGAGCAGTTCTTC.

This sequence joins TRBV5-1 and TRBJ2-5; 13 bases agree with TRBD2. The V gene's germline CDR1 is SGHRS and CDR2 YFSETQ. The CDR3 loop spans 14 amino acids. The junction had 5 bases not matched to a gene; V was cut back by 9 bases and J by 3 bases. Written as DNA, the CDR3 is TGCGCCACGCGACTAGCGGGGGGTGAAGAGACCCAGTACTTC. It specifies CATRLAGGEETQYF. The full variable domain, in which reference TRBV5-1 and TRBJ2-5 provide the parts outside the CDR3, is KAGVTQTPRYLIKTRGQQVTLSCSPISGHRSVSWYQQTPGQGLQFLFEYFSETQRNKGNFPGRFSGRQFSNSRSEMNVSTLELGDSALYLCATRLAGGEETQYFGPGTRLLVL.

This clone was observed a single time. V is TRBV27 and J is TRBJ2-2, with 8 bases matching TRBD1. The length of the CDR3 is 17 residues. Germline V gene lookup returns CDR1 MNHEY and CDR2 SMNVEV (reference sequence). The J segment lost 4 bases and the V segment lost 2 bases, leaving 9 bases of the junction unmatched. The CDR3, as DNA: TGTGCCAGCAGTTTACTTCCAGGACAGGGCGGCACCGGGGAGCTGTTTTTT. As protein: CASSLLPGQGGTGELFF.

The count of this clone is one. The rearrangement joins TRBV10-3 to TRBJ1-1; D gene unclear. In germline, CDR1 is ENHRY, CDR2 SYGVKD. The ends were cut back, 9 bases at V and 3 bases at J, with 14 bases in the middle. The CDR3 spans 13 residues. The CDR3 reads CAISGARDTEAFF. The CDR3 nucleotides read TGTGCCATTTCGGGAGCGAGGGACACTGAAGCTTTCTTT.

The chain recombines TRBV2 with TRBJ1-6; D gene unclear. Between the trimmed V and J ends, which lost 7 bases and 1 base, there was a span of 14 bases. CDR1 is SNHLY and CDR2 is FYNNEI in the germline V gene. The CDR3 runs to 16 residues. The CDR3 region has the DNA TGTGCCAGCACCATTTTTACTAGGTCCTATAATTCACCCCTCCACTTT. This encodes CASTIFTRSYNSPLHF.

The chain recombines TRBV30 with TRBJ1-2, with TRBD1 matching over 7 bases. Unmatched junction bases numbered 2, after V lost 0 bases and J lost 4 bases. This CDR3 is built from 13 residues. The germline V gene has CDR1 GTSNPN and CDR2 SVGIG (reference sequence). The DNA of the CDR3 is TGTGCCTGGAGTGTAAGACAGGGCTATGGCTACACCTTC. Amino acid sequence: CAWSVRQGYGYTF. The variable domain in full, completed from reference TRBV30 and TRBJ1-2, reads SQTIHQWPATLVQPVGSPLSLECTVEGTSNPNLYWYRQAAGRGLQLLFYSVGIGQISSEVPQNLSASRPQDRQFILSSKKLLLSDSGFYLCAWSVRQGYGYTFGSGTRLTVV.

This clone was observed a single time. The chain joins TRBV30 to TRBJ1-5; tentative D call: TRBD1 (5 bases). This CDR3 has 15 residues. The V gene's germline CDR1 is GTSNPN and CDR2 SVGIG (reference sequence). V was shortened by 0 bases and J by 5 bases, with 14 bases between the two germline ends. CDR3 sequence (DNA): TGTGCCTGGAGTGTAAGGGGCCGAGACCATCAGCCCCAGCATTTT. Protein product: CAWSVRGRDHQPQHF.

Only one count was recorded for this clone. DNA of the CDR3: TGCGCCAGCAGCCAAGGACTAGCGGGGGGTCTAGCCAAAAACATTCAGTACTTC. This translates into CASSQGLAGGLAKNIQYF. J is TRBJ2-4 and V is TRBV4-1; TRBD2 aligns across 13 bases. This CDR3 is 18 amino acids long. With 1 base clipped from V and 0 bases from J, the junction kept 3 bases outside the gene matches. Germline-derived CDR1 and CDR2 are MGHRA and YSYEKL.

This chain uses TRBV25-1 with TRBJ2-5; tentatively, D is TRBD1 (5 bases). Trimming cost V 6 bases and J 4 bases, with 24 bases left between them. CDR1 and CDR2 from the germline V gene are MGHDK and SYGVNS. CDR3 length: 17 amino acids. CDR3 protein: CASRGTKKTEFRETQYF. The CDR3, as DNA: TGTGCCAGCAGAGGAACCAAAAAGACAGAGTTCCGAGAGACCCAGTACTTC.

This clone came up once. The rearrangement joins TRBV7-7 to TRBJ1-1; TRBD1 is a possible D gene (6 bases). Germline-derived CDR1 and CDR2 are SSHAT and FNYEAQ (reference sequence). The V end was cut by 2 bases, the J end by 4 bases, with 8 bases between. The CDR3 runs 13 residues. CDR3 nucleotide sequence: TGTGCCAGCAGCTTACGAGGGGGCACTGAAGCTTTCTTT. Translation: CASSLRGGTEAFF. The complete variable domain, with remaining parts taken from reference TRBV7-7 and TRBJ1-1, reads GAGVSQSPRYKVTKRGQDVTLRCDPISSHATLYWYQQALGQGPEFLTYFNYEAQPDKSGLPSDRFSAERPEGSISTLTIQRTEQRDSAMYRCASSLRGGTEAFFGQGTRLTVV.

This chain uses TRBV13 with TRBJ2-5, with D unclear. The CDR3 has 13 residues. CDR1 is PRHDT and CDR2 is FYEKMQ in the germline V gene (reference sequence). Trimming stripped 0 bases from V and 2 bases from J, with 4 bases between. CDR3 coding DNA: TGTGCCAGCAGCTTAGGCCGTCAAGAGACCCAGTACTTC. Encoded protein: CASSLGRQETQYF.

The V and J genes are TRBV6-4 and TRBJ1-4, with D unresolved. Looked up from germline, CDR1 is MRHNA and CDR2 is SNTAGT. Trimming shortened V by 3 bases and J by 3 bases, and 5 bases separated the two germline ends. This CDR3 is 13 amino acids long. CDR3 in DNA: TGTGCCAGCAGTGAGGAGGCTAATGAAAAACTGTTTTTT. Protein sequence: CASSEEANEKLFF.

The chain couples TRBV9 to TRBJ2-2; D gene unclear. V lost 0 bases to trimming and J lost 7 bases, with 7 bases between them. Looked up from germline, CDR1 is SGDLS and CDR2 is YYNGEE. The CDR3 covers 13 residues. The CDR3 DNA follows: TGTGCCAGCAGCGTAGGACTGAGCGGGGAGCTGTTTTTT. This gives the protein CASSVGLSGELFF.